This T cell receptor beta chain was profiled in a study of shared clonotypes between healthy human individuals. Measured with immunoSEQ multiplex PCR; TCRdb has only the in-frame clones, and not every one. The top ten clones hold around 0.33% of a sample with roughly 1,600,000 clones, 97% to 99% of them seen once. This clone was observed once. The antigen is not known. Findings and limits, study-wide: Large sequencing depth failed to make sorted-subset sequencing complete, rarefaction showed.

Germline V gives CDR1 LNHDA, CDR2 SQIVND (reference sequence). The trim removed 3 bases at V and 6 bases at J, leaving 12 bases unmatched. The CDR3 loop spans 16 amino acids. Sample: naive CD4+ T cells sorted from blood. The subset denotes: CD45RA+ positively selected. The V and J genes are TRBV19 and TRBJ2-7; the match to TRBD1 covers 9 bases. This TCR came from a man aged 25-40 years in good health. The CDR3 region is CASSIPVGTGSREQYF. CDR3 DNA sequence: TGTGCCAGTAGTATTCCCGTGGGGACAGGGAGTCGCGAGCAGTACTTC. The full variable domain, with the rest looked up from reference TRBV19 and TRBJ2-7, is DGGITQSPKYLFRKEGQNVTLSCEQNLNHDAMYWYRQDPGQGLRLIYYSQIVNDFQKGDIAEGYSVSREKKESFPLTVTSAQKNPTAFYLCASSIPVGTGSREQYFGPGTRLTVT.